One sample yielded the 18 T cell receptor beta chains listed below, sequenced in a study of blood T cell repertoires in COVID-19. TCRdb's table, derived via immunoSEQ multiplex PCR, lists solely in-frame clones and lacks some. The table includes about 440,000 clones, nearly 90% detected once. The sample taken for sequencing was PBMCs or T cells enriched from blood (not recorded which). Receptors originate from a young woman with acute COVID-19.

The chain links TRBV27 to TRBJ2-6, with D unresolved. CDR1 is MNHEY and CDR2 is SMNVEV in the germline V gene (reference sequence). CDR3 length equals 16 residues. Deletions cut 2 bases from V and 2 bases from J, with 10 bases between. Here the CDR3 DNA reads TGTGCCAGCAGTTTAACTGTGTTTCCTGGGGCCAACGTCCTGACTTTC. Translation: CASSLTVFPGANVLTF.

This chain connects TRBV2 to TRBJ1-3, with D possibly matching TRBD1 (5 bases). This CDR3 has 15 residues. Trimming removed 8 bases from V and 1 base from J, with 15 bases in between. Per the germline V gene, CDR1 is SNHLY and CDR2 is FYNNEI. CDR3 loop: CASGSGRASGNTIYF. As DNA, the CDR3 is TGTGCCAGCGGGTCCGGCAGGGCGTCTGGAAACACCATATATTTT.

This rearrangement joins TRBV10-1 to TRBJ1-5; 10 bases map to TRBD1. The CDR3 loop spans 14 amino acids. With 10 bases clipped from V and 5 bases from J, the junction kept 8 bases outside the gene matches. Germline CDR1 and CDR2: WNHNN and SYGVQD (reference sequence). For the CDR3, the DNA is TGCGCCACCGACGGGACAGGGGTCTATCAGCCCCAGCATTTT. The encoded protein is CATDGTGVYQPQHF.

V usage is TRBV7-2 and J usage is TRBJ2-2; D may be TRBD1 (7 bases). The V end lost 5 bases, the J end lost 5 bases, and 18 bases lay between the germline ends. CDR1 and CDR2 (germline): SGHTA, FQGNSA. The CDR3 runs to 16 residues. CDR3 DNA sequence: TGTGCCAGCAGCCAAGCAGGGGGGCCGTGGACCGGGGAGCTGTTTTTT. This sequence encodes CASSQAGGPWTGELFF.

The chain couples TRBV9 to TRBJ1-6, with a possible D match to TRBD1 (5 bases). CDR1 SGDLS and CDR2 YYNGEE come from the germline V gene. Between the trimmed V and J ends, which lost 0 bases and 6 bases, there was a span of 7 bases. The length of the CDR3 is 14 residues. Here the CDR3 DNA reads TGTGCCAGCAGCGTAGACAGGATTAATTCACCCCTCCACTTT. Its protein product is CASSVDRINSPLHF.

This clone turned up a few times. The rearrangement joins TRBV14 to TRBJ2-3, with a weak D call TRBD1 (6 bases). Germline CDR1 is SGHDN and CDR2 is FVKESK. The CDR3 covers 17 residues. Trimming left V 0 bases short and J 3 bases short, with 16 bases between. Written as DNA, the CDR3 is TGTGCCAGCAGCCAAGATCTTGGAAGGGGGAGAACAGATACGCAGTATTTT. Translated, it gives CASSQDLGRGRTDTQYF.

The V and J genes are TRBV12-3 or TRBV12-4 and TRBJ2-7; 7 bases match TRBD1. This CDR3 is built from 11 residues. J was trimmed by 6 bases and V by 5 bases; bases with no gene match: 1. The CDR3 is CASSAGGEQYF. The CDR3 DNA is TGTGCCAGCAGTGCAGGGGGCGAGCAGTACTTC.

The V call is TRBV28, the J call TRBJ2-3; 13 bases fit TRBD2. CDR1 is MDHEN and CDR2 is SYDVKM in the germline V gene. The CDR3 sequence is 18 residues long. J gave up 5 bases and V 3 bases, and 11 bases lay outside the gene matches. Here the CDR3 DNA reads TGTGCCAGCAGTTTGGGACTAGCGGGACCTTATGGGGTAGATACGCAGTATTTT. It is translated as CASSLGLAGPYGVDTQYF.

The chain recombines TRBV7-8 with TRBJ2-1, with D maybe TRBD1 (5 bases). Germline V gives CDR1 SGHVS, CDR2 FQNEAQ. This CDR3 is 15 amino acids long. The V end was cut by 4 bases, the J end by 3 bases, with 13 bases between. DNA of the CDR3: TGTGCCAGCAGCTCCTCAGGGATGAGCTACAATGAGCAGTTCTTC. Translation gives CASSSSGMSYNEQFF.

The chain links TRBV28 to TRBJ2-3, with 8 positions matching TRBD1. Trimming cost V 5 bases and J 2 bases; bases outside gene matches: 9. CDR1 is MDHEN, CDR2 SYDVKM, per germline. The CDR3 has 16 residues. CDR3 region: CASSGRQGKYTDTQYF. The DNA for the CDR3 is TGTGCCAGCAGTGGGAGACAGGGGAAATACACAGATACGCAGTATTTT.

This clone was seen more than once but under ten times. The chain uses TRBV5-1 and TRBJ2-2, with 10 bases identical to TRBD2. The CDR3 runs to 14 residues. The germline CDR1 and CDR2 sequences are SGHRS and YFSETQ. V shed 2 bases and J 6 bases; nucleotides not matched to a gene: 1. The CDR3 loop reads CASSFGTSAGELFF. CDR3 coding DNA: TGCGCCAGCAGCTTCGGGACTAGCGCCGGGGAGCTGTTTTTT.

This chain joins TRBV4-3 and TRBJ2-2; TRBD2 might be the D (7 bases). This CDR3 region has 16 residues. Germline-derived CDR1 and CDR2 are LGHNA and YSLEER. Trimming took 2 bases from V and 3 from J, leaving 13 bases between them. The DNA for the CDR3 is TGCGCCAGCAGCCAACGGGGGGCATGGGACACCGGGGAGCTGTTTTTT. Amino acids: CASSQRGAWDTGELFF.

This clone was found a few times. The V and J genes are TRBV7-9 and TRBJ2-1, with 8 nucleotides matching TRBD1. Per the germline V gene, CDR1 is SEHNR and CDR2 is FQNEAQ (reference sequence). J was trimmed by 5 bases and V by 7 bases; bases with no gene match: 7. The CDR3 totals 14 residues. The CDR3 DNA sequence: TGTGCCAGCACCCAGGACAGGGCGAACAATGAGCAGTTCTTC. Amino acid sequence: CASTQDRANNEQFF.

This rearrangement joins TRBV12-3 or TRBV12-4 to TRBJ1-2; the D gene is possibly TRBD1 (6 bases). V lost 4 bases and J 6 bases, leaving 12 bases between the germline ends. CDR3 size: 13 residues. CDR3 sequence (DNA): TGTGCCAGCAGTTATACAGGGTTGGATGGCTACACCTTC. Protein product: CASSYTGLDGYTF.

This clone was seen more than once but under ten times. The chain carries TRBV11-2 and TRBJ2-2; D is ambiguous. The CDR3 is 13 amino acids. V dropped 11 bases and J dropped 0 bases, with 10 bases sitting between them. Germline CDR1 and CDR2: SGHAT and FQNNGV. CDR3 nucleotide sequence: TGTGCCTCCAGTGCTGCGAACACCGGGGAGCTGTTTTTT. This sequence encodes CASSAANTGELFF.

V gene TRBV3-1 (or the pseudogene TRBV3-2) combines with J gene TRBJ2-3; weak D call: TRBD1 (7 bases). In germline, CDR1 is LGHDT, CDR2 YNNKEL (reference sequence). With 0 bases removed from V and 6 bases from J, the gap between germline ends came to 19 bases. There are 17 residues in the CDR3. The CDR3 reads CASSQDDRQGGLDTQYF. CDR3 nucleotides: TGTGCCAGCAGCCAAGATGATCGGCAGGGGGGCTTGGATACGCAGTATTTT.

CDR3 in amino acids: CASSYGVGSSYEQYF. DNA for the CDR3: TGTGCCAGCAGTTACGGTGTTGGGAGCTCCTACGAGCAGTACTTC. The V and J genes are TRBV6-5 and TRBJ2-7; the D gene is possibly TRBD2 (5 bases). The length of the CDR3 is 15 residues. CDR1 and CDR2 from the germline V gene are MNHEY and SVGAGI. V lost 2 bases to trimming and J lost 0 bases, with 11 bases between them.

This clone has only a few counts. Other DNA sequences in this specimen translate into the identical CDR3. CDR3 in DNA: TGCGCCAGCAGTAGACTAGCGGGAAGCTCCTACAATGAGCAGTTCTTC. Encoded protein: CASSRLAGSSYNEQFF. The chain combines TRBV5-1 with TRBJ2-1; 11 nucleotides line up with TRBD2. This CDR3 contains 16 residues. Trimming at V came to 5 bases and at J to 0 bases, leaving 4 bases not matched to a gene. Germline loops: CDR1 SGHRS, CDR2 YFSETQ. Supplemented by reference TRBV5-1 and TRBJ2-1, the full variable domain reads KAGVTQTPRYLIKTRGQQVTLSCSPISGHRSVSWYQQTPGQGLQFLFEYFSETQRNKGNFPGRFSGRQFSNSRSEMNVSTLELGDSALYLCASSRLAGSSYNEQFFGPGTRLTVL.